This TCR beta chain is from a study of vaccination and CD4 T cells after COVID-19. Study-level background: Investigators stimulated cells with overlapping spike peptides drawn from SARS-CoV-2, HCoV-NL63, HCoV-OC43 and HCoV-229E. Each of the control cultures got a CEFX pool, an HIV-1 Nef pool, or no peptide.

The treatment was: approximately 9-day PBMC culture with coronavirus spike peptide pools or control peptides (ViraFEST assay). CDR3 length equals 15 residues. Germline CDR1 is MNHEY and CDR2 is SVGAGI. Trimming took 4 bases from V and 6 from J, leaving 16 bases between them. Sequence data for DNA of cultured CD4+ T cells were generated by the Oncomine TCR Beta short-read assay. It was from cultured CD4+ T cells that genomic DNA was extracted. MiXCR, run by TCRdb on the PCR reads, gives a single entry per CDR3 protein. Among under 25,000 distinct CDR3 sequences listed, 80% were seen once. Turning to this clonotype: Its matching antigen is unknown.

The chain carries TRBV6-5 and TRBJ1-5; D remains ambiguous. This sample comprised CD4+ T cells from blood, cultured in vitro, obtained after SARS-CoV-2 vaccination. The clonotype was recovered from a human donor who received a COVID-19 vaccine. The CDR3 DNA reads TGTGCCAGCAGTTCTATGAGGGAATTGGGTCAGCCCCAGCATTTT. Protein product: CASSSMRELGQPQHF.